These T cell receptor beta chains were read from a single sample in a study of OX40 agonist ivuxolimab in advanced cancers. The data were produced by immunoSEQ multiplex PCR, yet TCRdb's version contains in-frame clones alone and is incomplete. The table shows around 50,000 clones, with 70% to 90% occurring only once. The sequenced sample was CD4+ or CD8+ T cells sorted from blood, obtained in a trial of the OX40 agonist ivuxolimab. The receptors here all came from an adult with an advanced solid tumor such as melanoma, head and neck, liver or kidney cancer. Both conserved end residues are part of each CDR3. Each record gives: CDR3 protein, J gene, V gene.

CDR3: CASSYEGTLKQYF
J: TRBJ2-7
V: TRBV6-5

CDR3: CASSLIEGYEQFF
J: TRBJ2-1
V: TRBV27

CDR3: CASSANPRGQGPQPQHF
J: TRBJ1-5
V: TRBV9

CDR3: CASSFSPYEQYF
J: TRBJ2-7
V: TRBV5-1

CDR3: CASSLDVGGSGANVLTF
J: TRBJ2-6
V: TRBV5-1

CDR3: CASSWTGVRQPQHF
J: TRBJ1-5
V: TRBV2

CDR3: CASSKVPQKYEQYF
J: TRBJ2-7
V: TRBV21-1

CDR3: CASSYAETSIYEQYF
J: TRBJ2-7
V: TRBV6-5

CDR3: CASSLAGRGRTDTQYF
J: TRBJ2-3
V: TRBV13

CDR3: CASIGLAGGGTQYF
J: TRBJ2-3
V: TRBV6-1

CDR3: CASSIAGTEAFF
J: TRBJ1-1
V: TRBV19

CDR3: CASSQTPGTGGNTEAFF
J: TRBJ1-1
V: TRBV5-6

CDR3: CASSQGGQGSYEQYF
J: NA
V: TRBV4-1

CDR3: CASSEEQGYNEKLFF
J: TRBJ1-4
V: TRBV6-1

CDR3: CASSRTWVETEAFF
J: TRBJ1-1
V: TRBV7-9